Here is one TCR beta chain with its context. Its antigen remains undetermined. Base qualities are not at hand, and no much larger clone is one base apart. This sample is drawn from a study of T cell changes during pregnancy in multiple sclerosis (dated by TCRdb to 2018 to 2020). Some background on the complete study: In women with multiple sclerosis, the researchers looked at how the T cell repertoire shifted as pregnancy progressed.

The library was obtained by the immunoSEQ multiplex PCR assay. In its TCRdb copy, this immuneACCESS table keeps in-frame sequences only and misses some clones. Where compared with another copy, unresolved V genes explain less than half of these, and the others have no known cause. This sample holds 100,000 or so clones; 85% to 95% were observed only once. In total, the top ten clones hold less than 2.5% of the sample. The TCR comes from a female donor with multiple sclerosis, enrolled in a pregnancy study. The sample in question was peripheral blood, obtained in the third trimester of pregnancy.

CDR3 sequence: CAISELPGVGELFF. Here is the DNA: TGTGCCATCAGTGAGCTCCCAGGGGTCGGGGAGCTGTTTTTT. This receptor chain uses TRBV10-3 and TRBJ2-2; the D segment could be TRBD1, given 6 matching bases. The CDR3 holds 14 amino acids from the cysteine to the phenylalanine. Just CDR3 DNA is preserved here, 42 bases in frame from base 1. Taken from the germline V gene, the CDR1 and CDR2 loops are ENHRY and SYGVKD. V lost 2 bases and J lost 7 bases; the stretch between them is 11 bases long.